This T cell receptor (beta chain) comes out of a study of OX40 agonist ivuxolimab in advanced cancers. Assay used: immunoSEQ multiplex PCR; TCRdb lists only in-frame clones, some missing. The repertoire holds 65,000 to 95,000 clones, with approximately 92% as singletons. Study results and caveats: At 0.1-3.0 mg/kg, partial responders had clonal expansion among the lowest observed. Clonal expansion was seen in CD4+ and CD8+ blood T cells by week 6 at 0.1 to 3.0 mg/kg.

Anyone with autoimmune disease history or systemic immunosuppression was excluded. Samples of blood were obtained at baseline, on cycle 4 day 1, and on cycle 7 day 1. Comments on this clone: The antigen is unknown.

V dropped 4 bases and J dropped 4 bases, with 15 bases sitting between them. The CDR3 spans 14 residues. Germline V CDR1 and CDR2: SGHNT, YYREEE (reference sequence). The clonotype was recovered from an adult with an advanced solid tumor such as melanoma, head and neck, liver or kidney cancer. The specimen was CD4+ or CD8+ T cells sorted from blood, collected in a trial of the OX40 agonist ivuxolimab. The chain couples TRBV5-4 to TRBJ2-7; D remains unclear. CDR3 in DNA: TGTGCCAGCAGCGCCTTCGGTACCTTTTACGAGCAGTACTTC. It yields the protein CASSAFGTFYEQYF.